This T cell receptor (beta chain) was found in a study of post-analysis software for immune sequencing data. Study-level information: Included courses were relapsing-remitting and secondary progressive multiple sclerosis; progressive-relapsing multiple sclerosis was also included.

Deletions cut 2 bases from V and 4 bases from J, with 16 bases between. Germline CDR1 is SGHKS and CDR2 is YYEKEE (reference sequence). The CDR3 runs 17 residues. Unique molecular identifiers were built into the TCR beta cDNA libraries. TCRdb passed the PCR reads through MiXCR, listing each CDR3 protein once. The table records under 900,000 distinct CDR3 sequences, approximately 53% of them present only once. With respect to this clonotype: Antigen unknown.

Study results and limitations: Controls had lower frequencies than patients of five TRBV segments, which included TRBV5-6, TRBV5-1 and TRBV20-1.

Sequenced material: blood. The chain employs TRBV5-5 and TRBJ2-6, with D tentatively TRBD1 (5 bases). This TCR derives from a girl aged 5-17 years with multiple sclerosis. The CDR3 DNA is TGTGCCAGCAGCTTTTTTTGGGGCTCCTCGGGGGCCAACGTCCTGACTTTC. Protein product: CASSFFWGSSGANVLTF. Combining the CDR3 with reference TRBV5-5 and TRBJ2-6 gives the whole variable domain DAGVTQSPTHLIKTRGQQVTLRCSPISGHKSVSWYQQVLGQGPQFIFQYYEKEERGRGNFPDRFSARQFPNYSSELNVNALLLGDSALYLCASSFFWGSSGANVLTFGAGSRLTVL.